The clone carrying this T cell receptor (beta chain) was detected a few times. Its matching antigen is unknown. The sample belongs to a study of cytomegalovirus exposure and HLA in healthy donors. The CDR3 totals 14 residues. V shed 3 bases and J shed 3 bases, with 9 bases lying between them. Germline CDR1 is SGDLS and CDR2 is YYNGEE. TCRdb keeps only in-frame clones here, not all; method: immunoSEQ multiplex PCR. The sample includes roughly 120,000 clones, 70% to 90% of them seen just once. The donors were members of the roughly 120-subject validation cohort (separate from the approximately 650-subject first cohort). General study findings and limits: The finding came from a later analysis; first-cohort TCR clusters tended to co-occur in the 120 or so validation repertoires.

Sequencing was done on a sample of PBMCs. This sequence originates from a woman aged 18-30 years in good health and CMV-seropositive. The genes are TRBV9 and TRBJ1-4; weak D call: TRBD1 (6 bases). The CDR3, as DNA: TGTGCCAGCAGCGCGGACAGTTCTAATGAAAAACTGTTTTTT. It codes for CASSADSSNEKLFF.